The next 25 T cell receptor beta chains were all read from a single sample in a study of blood T cell repertoires in COVID-19. Clones were read by immunoSEQ multiplex PCR, and TCRdb kept only the in-frame ones, dropping some. The sample lists some 150,000 clones, 84% occurring once. The sample consisted of peripheral blood. The receptors here all came from a human donor in a cohort sampled during active COVID-19.

In this sample, this clone turned up once. The chain employs TRBV27 and TRBJ2-7; weak D call: TRBD1 (6 bases). CDR3 size: 15 residues. The V end was cut by 2 bases, the J end by 0 bases, with 11 bases between. The germline V gene has CDR1 MNHEY and CDR2 SMNVEV (reference sequence). CDR3 amino acids: CASSLLGQSSYEQYF. The CDR3 DNA is TGTGCCAGCAGTTTACTCGGACAGAGCTCCTACGAGCAGTACTTC.

The V call is TRBV5-6, the J call TRBJ2-3; tentatively, D is TRBD1 (5 bases). Trimming left V 0 bases short and J 2 bases short, with 13 bases between. The germline V gene has CDR1 SGHDT and CDR2 YYEEEE. This CDR3 is built from 16 residues. The CDR3 region has the DNA TGTGCCAGCAGCTTGGTGTTCGCAGGGCCCACAGATACGCAGTATTTT. Translating gives CASSLVFAGPTDTQYF. Full variable domain (remainder filled in from reference TRBV5-6 and TRBJ2-3): DAGVTQSPTHLIKTRGQQVTLRCSPKSGHDTVSWYQQALGQGPQFIFQYYEEEERQRGNFPDRFSGHQFPNYSSELNVNALLLGDSALYLCASSLVFAGPTDTQYFGPGTRLTVL.

This clone was observed a few times. The rearrangement joins TRBV7-9 to TRBJ1-1; D uncertain. Deletions cut 7 bases from V and 0 bases from J, with 9 bases between. Germline CDR1 and CDR2: SEHNR and FQNEAQ (reference sequence). This CDR3 is built from 13 residues. CDR3 sequence (DNA): TGTGCCAGCAACAGACGTTTGAACACTGAAGCTTTCTTT. It translates to CASNRRLNTEAFF.

The J gene is TRBJ2-7, the V gene TRBV9; TRBD2 matches at 9 bases. The CDR3 covers 15 residues. V trimming: 1 base; J trimming: 2 bases; junction bases outside the gene matches: 4. The germline gives CDR1 SGDLS, CDR2 YYNGEE. As DNA, the CDR3 is TGTGCCAGCAGCGTAAGGGCGGGGGGGCCCTACGAGCAGTACTTC. It specifies CASSVRAGGPYEQYF.

The rearrangement joins TRBV4-1 to TRBJ1-6; 9 bases line up with TRBD1. The CDR3 is 16 residues long. The germline CDR1 and CDR2 sequences are MGHRA and YSYEKL. J lost 8 bases, V lost 1 base, and 6 bases had no gene match. The CDR3 region has the DNA TGCGCCAGCAGCCAAGTTGGGACAGGGTTTGATTCACCCCTCCACTTT. It is translated as CASSQVGTGFDSPLHF.

This clone has only a few counts. V gene TRBV9 combines with J gene TRBJ2-6; 8 nucleotides match TRBD2. V was clipped by 0 bases and J by 3 bases; unmatched bases: 5. The length of the CDR3 is 17 residues. Per the germline V gene, CDR1 is SGDLS and CDR2 is YYNGEE. The CDR3 bases are TGTGCCAGCAGCGTAGAGGCGGGAGGAGGTGGGGCCAACGTCCTGACTTTC. Residues: CASSVEAGGGGANVLTF. The full variable domain, in which reference TRBV9 and TRBJ2-6 provide the parts outside the CDR3, is DSGVTQTPKHLITATGQRVTLRCSPRSGDLSVYWYQQSLDQGLQFLIQYYNGEERAKGNILERFSAQQFPDLHSELNLSSLELGDSALYFCASSVEAGGGGANVLTFGAGSRLTVL.

The chain couples TRBV2 to TRBJ2-1; D is uncertain. The CDR3 is 13 residues long. The V gene's germline CDR1 is SNHLY and CDR2 FYNNEI. V lost 7 bases, J lost 1 base, and 8 bases lay in between. This CDR3 reads CASKERSYNEQFF. CDR3 bases: TGTGCCAGCAAGGAGCGATCCTACAATGAGCAGTTCTTC.

In this sample, this clone turned up a few times. V usage is TRBV5-4 and J usage is TRBJ1-6; possibly TRBD1 for D (6 bases). CDR1 is SGHNT, CDR2 YYREEE, per germline (reference sequence). The CDR3 runs 14 residues. V lost 0 bases and J lost 7, with 8 bases in between. CDR3: CASSLGQVNSPLHF. The CDR3 nucleotides read TGTGCCAGCAGCTTGGGACAGGTCAATTCACCCCTCCACTTT.

Points on this clone: Other DNA sequences in this specimen translate into the identical CDR3. V is TRBV6-4 and J is TRBJ2-1; TRBD2 aligns across 10 bases. V lost 4 bases and J lost 1; bases outside the gene matches: 1. The CDR3 is made up of 15 amino acids. Germline-derived CDR1 and CDR2 are MRHNA and SNTAGT. The CDR3 DNA reads as TGTGCCAGCAGTGCACTAGCGGGATCCTACAATGAGCAGTTCTTC. Protein: CASSALAGSYNEQFF.

CDR3 residues: CASSLGAPNEKLFF. CDR3 coding DNA: TGTGCCAGCAGCTTAGGGGCTCCTAATGAAAAACTGTTTTTT. The chain is built from TRBV7-9 and TRBJ1-4; no clear D gene. This CDR3 contains 14 residues. The V gene lost 1 base and the J gene lost 3 bases, with 6 bases spanning the gap. The V gene's germline CDR1 is SEHNR and CDR2 FQNEAQ (reference sequence).

The chain recombines TRBV20-1 with TRBJ2-5, with D possibly TRBD2 on 6 matching bases. The length of the CDR3 is 16 residues. V was shortened by 3 bases and J by 5 bases, with 22 bases between the two germline ends. Germline V gene sequence: CDR1 DFQATT, CDR2 SNEGSKA (reference sequence). The CDR3: CSASSGGGSRGETQYF. In DNA, the CDR3 is TGCAGTGCTAGTTCGGGTGGCGGGTCACGGGGGGAGACCCAGTACTTC.

A single count supports this clone. This chain links TRBV5-1 with TRBJ1-2, with 8 bases matching TRBD1. Per the germline V gene, CDR1 is SGHRS and CDR2 is YFSETQ. V was clipped by 4 bases and J by 4 bases; unmatched bases: 9. There are 15 residues in the CDR3. CDR3 nucleotides: TGCGCCAGCAGCATCTTTTCGGGACAGGCCTATGGCTACACCTTC. This translates into CASSIFSGQAYGYTF.

The V gene is TRBV2, the J gene TRBJ2-3; a possible D gene is TRBD1 (5 bases). This CDR3 has 15 residues. Germline loops: CDR1 SNHLY, CDR2 FYNNEI. V lost 0 bases and J lost 5, with 12 bases in between. DNA of the CDR3: TGTGCCAGCAGTGAAGCCTCATCCCAGGGAGATACGCAGTATTTT. Its protein product is CASSEASSQGDTQYF.

The V gene is TRBV28, the J gene TRBJ2-7; 7 nucleotides match TRBD1. The V and J ends lost 6 bases and 3 bases, in that order; junction bases with no gene match: 5. Germline loops: CDR1 MDHEN, CDR2 SYDVKM. The CDR3 is 13 residues long. Here the CDR3 reads CASSSGQVYEQYV. The CDR3 DNA sequence: TGTGCCAGCAGCTCCGGACAGGTCTACGAGCAGTACGTC.

This clone was detected only once. The rearrangement links TRBV6-1 to TRBJ2-4, with D tentatively TRBD1 (6 bases). With 0 bases removed from V and 13 bases from J, the gap between germline ends came to 25 bases. From germline, CDR1 is MNHNS and CDR2 SASEGT. The CDR3 sequence is 17 residues long. CDR3 residues: CASSEAILTALGDTQYF. The CDR3, as DNA: TGTGCCAGCAGTGAAGCAATTCTAACGGCGCTGGGGGACACCCAGTACTTC.

J is TRBJ2-1 and V is TRBV30, with D possibly matching TRBD2 (6 bases). Germline assignment: CDR1 GTSNPN and CDR2 SVGIG (reference sequence). The CDR3 has 11 amino acids. The CDR3 region is CAYTRRDEQFF. The DNA for the CDR3 is TGTGCGTATACGCGGAGGGATGAGCAGTTCTTC.

The chain has TRBV6-7 and TRBJ2-3; 9 nucleotides match TRBD1. TRBV6-7 is placed among ORFs of uncertain function. With V trimmed by 2 bases and J by 0 bases, 3 bases remained unmatched. The CDR3 spans 16 residues. CDR3 DNA sequence: TGTGCCAGCAGTTACCGGGACAGGGTAAGCACAGATACGCAGTATTTT. Translated, it gives CASSYRDRVSTDTQYF.

V and J are TRBV12-3 or TRBV12-4 and TRBJ1-4; D remains ambiguous. Trimming cost V 9 bases and J 0 bases, with 5 bases left between them. The CDR3 totals 12 residues. The CDR3 nucleotides read TGTGCCAGTCGGGCAACTAATGAAAAACTGTTTTTT. Amino acid sequence: CASRATNEKLFF.

The J gene is TRBJ1-1, the V gene TRBV28; 8 bases line up with TRBD1. In germline, CDR1 is MDHEN, CDR2 SYDVKM. The trim removed 7 bases at V and 5 bases at J, leaving 12 bases unmatched. The CDR3 loop spans 15 amino acids. This chain's CDR3 is CASTPRTGRSTEAFF. The CDR3 nucleotides are TGTGCCAGCACTCCCAGGACAGGGAGGAGTACTGAAGCTTTCTTT. Combining the CDR3 with reference TRBV28 and TRBJ1-1 gives the whole variable domain DVKVTQSSRYLVKRTGEKVFLECVQDMDHENMFWYRQDPGLGLRLIYFSYDVKMKEKGDIPEGYSVSREKKERFSLILESASTNQTSMYLCASTPRTGRSTEAFFGQGTRLTVV.

CDR3 DNA: TGTGCCAGCAGTCCGTTGCGGGGGGAATACAATGAGCAGTTCTTC. Translation gives CASSPLRGEYNEQFF. This sequence joins TRBV6-5 and TRBJ2-1, with 8 bases fitting TRBD2. Germline V CDR1 and CDR2: MNHEY, SVGAGI. CDR3 length: 15 amino acids. The junction had 7 bases not matched to a gene; V was cut back by 5 bases and J by 4 bases.

The V and J genes are TRBV2 and TRBJ2-1, with TRBD2 as a possible D gene (6 bases). Trimming removed 7 bases at V and 9 bases at J, with 16 bases between. Germline CDR1 is SNHLY and CDR2 is FYNNEI. The CDR3 contains 13 residues. In nucleotides, the CDR3 is TGTGCCAGCACCATGACTAGGACAATTGAGCAGTTCTTC. This sequence encodes CASTMTRTIEQFF.

V is TRBV7-3 and J is TRBJ2-1, with a weak D call TRBD2 (7 bases). The V and J ends lost 1 base and 7 bases respectively, with 17 bases between them. The germline V gene encodes CDR1 SGHTA and CDR2 FQGTGA. This CDR3 contains 16 residues. CDR3 protein: CASSLRVGGAGNEQFF. CDR3 nucleotide sequence: TGTGCCAGCAGCTTAAGAGTTGGGGGGGCCGGTAATGAGCAGTTCTTC.

The chain is built from TRBV30 and TRBJ2-7; 8 bases match TRBD2. In germline, CDR1 is GTSNPN, CDR2 SVGIG (reference sequence). Unmatched junction bases numbered 13, after V lost 5 bases and J lost 1 base. The CDR3 covers 16 residues. The DNA of the CDR3 is TGTGCCTGGGCGGCCTTCGGGGGGGGGCATTCCTACGAGCAGTACTTC. Translation gives CAWAAFGGGHSYEQYF.

The V gene is TRBV5-1, the J gene TRBJ2-1, with TRBD2 as a possible D gene (6 bases). The CDR3 is 15 amino acids. Germline V gene data show CDR1 as SGHRS and CDR2 as YFSETQ. Deletions cut 3 bases from V and 5 bases from J, with 15 bases between. The CDR3 DNA sequence: TGCGCCAGCAGCTCCCTGGGACTCAAAGACAATGAGCAGTTCTTC. It translates to CASSSLGLKDNEQFF.

In its sample, this clone was seen once. The chain carries TRBV19 and TRBJ1-5, with 9 bases that match TRBD1. V lost 7 bases, J lost 6 bases, and 7 bases stayed unmatched. This CDR3 has 14 amino acids. The germline V gene has CDR1 LNHDA and CDR2 SQIVND (reference sequence). The CDR3 DNA follows: TGTGCCAGTACCAGGGACAGGGAAAGTCAGCCCCAGCATTTT. Translating gives CASTRDRESQPQHF.